The T cell receptor beta chain under discussion was sequenced for a study of cytomegalovirus exposure and HLA in healthy donors. 60 Vbeta and 13 Jbeta primers were used in PCR. Only in-frame clones appear in the TCRdb table, and some are missing; sequencing was by immunoSEQ multiplex PCR. The sample data list 150,000 to 200,000 clones. Study-wide findings and caveats: According to the study, roughly 160 TCR beta chains were cytomegalovirus-associated.

Trimming stripped 5 bases from V and 2 bases from J, with 8 bases between. CDR1 is SGHNT, CDR2 YYREEE, per germline (reference sequence). The CDR3 extends over 14 amino acids. Points on this clone: Antigen unknown.

This clonotype was obtained from a young man in good health and CMV-seronegative. The sequenced material came from PBMCs. The chain links TRBV5-4 to TRBJ2-6; the D is unclear. CDR3 coding DNA: TGTGCCAGCAGACACACAGCTGGGGCCAACGTCCTGACTTTC. It is translated as CASRHTAGANVLTF.